Sequencing of this T cell receptor (beta chain) was carried out in a study of blood T cells in healthy people across ages. Points from the study as a whole: Comparison with aged donors showed that long-lived donors had more naive CD4+ cells and higher diversity.

As concerns this clonotype: No antigen is known for it.

The germline gives CDR1 MNHEY, CDR2 SVGAGI. This CDR3 region has 13 residues. V was trimmed by 6 bases and J by 0 bases, leaving 6 bases between them. The use of a sample-barcoded 5' primer and a J-beta primer mix characterized a second PCR of roughly 6 to 11 cycles. TCRdb passed the 5' RACE reads through MiXCR, listing each CDR3 protein once. The sample contains 1 million or so distinct CDR3 sequences, about 23% of which appear only once. The data also belong to a second study, concerning T cells of mothers and their children.

This TCR came from a girl aged 2 to 9 in good health. The gene calls are TRBV6-5 and TRBJ2-1; D remains ambiguous. Specimen: blood. CDR3 in amino acids: CASSSNSYNEQFF. Written as DNA, the CDR3 is TGTGCCAGCAGCTCGAACTCCTACAATGAGCAGTTCTTC.